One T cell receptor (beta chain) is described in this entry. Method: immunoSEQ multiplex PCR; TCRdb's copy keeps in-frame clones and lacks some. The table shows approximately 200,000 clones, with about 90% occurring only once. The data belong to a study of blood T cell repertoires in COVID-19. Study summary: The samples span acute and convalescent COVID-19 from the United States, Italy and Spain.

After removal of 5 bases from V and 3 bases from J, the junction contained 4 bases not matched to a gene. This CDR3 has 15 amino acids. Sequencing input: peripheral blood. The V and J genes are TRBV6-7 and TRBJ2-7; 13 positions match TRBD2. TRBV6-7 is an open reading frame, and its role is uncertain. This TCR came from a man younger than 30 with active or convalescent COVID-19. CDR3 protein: CASSPRTSGSYEQYF. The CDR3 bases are TGTGCCAGCAGTCCAAGGACTAGCGGGAGCTACGAGCAGTACTTC.